One and the same sample provided the 4 T cell receptor beta chains below, sequenced in a study of T cells in localized non-small cell lung cancer. Libraries were prepared by immunoSEQ multiplex PCR; TCRdb keeps only in-frame clonotypes and omits some of them. The table lists 75,000 to 80,000 clones, around 90% of them singletons, with roughly 20% in the top ten. This specimen was peripheral blood, taken before any cancer treatment. All receptors derive from a woman between 35 and 75 years old with stage I squamous cell lung carcinoma.

This chain uses TRBV4-2 with TRBJ2-7; either TRBD1 or TRBD2 may fit D (6 bases each). Germline CDR1 reads LGHNA; CDR2 reads YNFKEQ. V was pared by 5 bases and J by 5 bases, with 19 bases between. CDR3 size: 15 residues. CDR3 nucleotide sequence: TGTGCCAGCAGCTCCGGGGGCGCAAATACTAACGAGCAGTACTTC. Translating it yields CASSSGGANTNEQYF.

This clone came up a few times. This chain uses TRBV6-1 with TRBJ1-3; D is ambiguous. There are 13 residues in the CDR3. Germline CDR1 and CDR2: MNHNS and SASEGT. Trimming took 3 bases from V and 0 from J, leaving 3 bases between them. This CDR3 reads CASSESSGNTIYF. CDR3 nucleotides: TGTGCCAGCAGTGAGTCCTCTGGAAACACCATATATTTT.

The CDR3 loop reads CASSPLVTDTQYF. CDR3 DNA: TGTGCCAGCAGCCCTCTAGTGACAGATACGCAGTATTTT. The chain recombines TRBV9 with TRBJ2-3; D is uncertain. Germline V gene data show CDR1 as SGDLS and CDR2 as YYNGEE. CDR3 size: 13 residues. Trimming removed 4 bases from V and 3 bases from J, with 9 bases in between.

The rearrangement uses TRBV6-5 and TRBJ1-2, with TRBD1 matching over 10 bases. CDR1 is MNHEY and CDR2 is SVGAGI in the germline V gene. This CDR3 is built from 16 residues. The ends lost 2 bases at V and 4 bases at J; junction bases unmatched: 7. For the CDR3, the DNA is TGTGCCAGCAGTTACGTACGGACAGGGGGGAGCTATGGCTACACCTTC. Translated: CASSYVRTGGSYGYTF.